This note documents a single TCR beta chain sequence. Clinical symptoms, serum thyroxine, TRAb, thyroid ultrasound and orbital computed tomography informed diagnoses. The TCR beta CDR3 regions underwent amplification using RNA transcripts as the source. HTBI primers were employed in a first-round RT-PCR of the TCR CDR3. TCRdb reanalysed the multiplex PCR reads using MiXCR and keeps one entry per CDR3 protein. The table has about 98,000 distinct CDR3 sequences, about 40% seen once. This entry belongs to a study of T cells in Graves' hyperthyroidism and ophthalmopathy. CDR1 SGHTA and CDR2 FQGNSA come from the germline V gene. The CDR3 runs 13 residues. V shed 6 bases and J shed 4 bases, with 12 bases lying between them.

Material for sequencing was peripheral blood or thyroid tissue (not recorded which). The source is a woman in her twenties or thirties with Graves' hyperthyroidism. The V and J genes are TRBV7-2 and TRBJ1-2, with D unclear. CDR3 in amino acids: CASSPGRPYGYTF. The CDR3 nucleotides are TGTGCCAGCAGTCCCGGGCGGCCCTATGGCTACACCTTC.